The 9 T cell receptor beta chains listed next were all sequenced from one sample in a study of T-cell reconstitution after alpha-beta-depleted transplantation in children (dated by TCRdb to the mid-2010s). To prepare the library, PCR was applied. The sample was run on an Illumina HiSeq 2500. TCR libraries were prepared with molecular barcoding, using unique molecular identifiers to normalize TCRbeta repertoire quantification. TCRdb took the public reads, trimmed them with fastp at Q25, ran MiXCR for clone calling and kept in-frame beta chains. Under each unique CDR3 protein, matching rows form one entry showing the most common genes and DNA. Here the sample has roughly 490,000 distinct CDR3 sequences; roughly 11% occur a single time. 12% to 15% of the sample goes to the ten largest clones. The treatment or condition label of this sample denotes: allogeneic hematopoietic cell transplantation with graft depleted of TCRalphabeta T cells and CD19 B cells.

Sequenced here: PBMCs, mostly from graft donor cells, sampled 180 days after TCRalphabeta/CD19-depleted stem cell transplant. These TCRs come from a female patient between 2 and 15 years old who had a stem cell transplant for aplastic anemia, so the T cells may come from the graft donor.

This clonotype has more than one count but fewer than ten. The chain recombines TRBV20-1 with TRBJ1-6; the D is unclear. From germline, CDR1 is DFQATT and CDR2 SNEGSKA (reference sequence). The CDR3 extends over 13 amino acids. Trimming removed 3 bases at V and 9 bases at J, with 12 bases between. This CDR3 reads CSARVTAISPLHF. CDR3 bases: TGCAGTGCTAGGGTCACAGCCATTTCACCCCTCCACTTT.

DNA of the CDR3: TGCAGCGTCGCTCCCAATAAAGGGACCCTCTATGGCTACACCTTC. Translation gives CSVAPNKGTLYGYTF. The V call is TRBV29-1, the J call TRBJ1-2, with D tentatively TRBD1 (5 bases). Germline V gene data show CDR1 as SQVTM and CDR2 as ANQGSEA. This CDR3 has 15 amino acids. V was shortened by 6 bases and J by 4 bases, with 21 bases between the two germline ends. The variable domain in full, with the rest retrieved from reference TRBV29-1 and TRBJ1-2, is SAVISQKPSRDICQRGTSLTIQCQVDSQVTMMFWYRQQPGQSLTLIATANQGSEATYESGFVIDKFPISRPNLTFSTLTVSNMSPEDSSIYLCSVAPNKGTLYGYTFGSGTRLTVV.

This clonotype was seen ten or more times. The chain links TRBV20-1 to TRBJ1-2; a possible D gene is TRBD1 (5 bases). This CDR3 is built from 16 residues. Germline assignment: CDR1 DFQATT and CDR2 SNEGSKA (reference sequence). Trimming removed 6 bases at V and 4 bases at J, with 24 bases between. CDR3 residues: CSALPWGLLFGYGYTF. The CDR3, as DNA: TGCAGTGCCCTCCCCTGGGGCCTGCTATTTGGCTATGGCTACACCTTC.

The CDR3 loop is CASQNLAQAHQETQYF. Here the CDR3 DNA reads TGTGCCAGCCAAAACTTGGCTCAGGCGCACCAAGAGACCCAGTACTTC. The chain recombines TRBV6-2 or TRBV6-3 with TRBJ2-5, with no clear D. Germline values: CDR1 MNHEY, CDR2 SVGEGT. Deletions cut 8 bases from V and 0 bases from J, with 19 bases between. The CDR3 spans 16 residues.

The chain is built from TRBV7-9 and TRBJ2-3; weak D call: TRBD1 (6 bases). Per germline, CDR1 SEHNR and CDR2 FQNEAQ (reference sequence). This CDR3 spans 12 amino acids. The ends were cut back, 10 bases at V and 0 bases at J, with 8 bases in the middle. CDR3 nucleotide sequence: TGTGCCAATGGACAGAGCACAGATACGCAGTATTTT. Protein sequence: CANGQSTDTQYF.

Details on this clonotype: Germline and junction disagree at one end, which may indicate a read error. The J gene is TRBJ2-3, the V gene TRBV10-3; 9 bases map to TRBD2. Germline-derived CDR1 and CDR2 are ENHRY and SYGVKD. This CDR3 contains 14 residues. The CDR3 region is CAITETSGRDTQYF. Here the CDR3 DNA reads TGTGCCATCACTGAGACTAGCGGTAGAGATACGCAGTATTTT.

The V call is TRBV24-1, the J call TRBJ2-1; weak D call: TRBD1 (5 bases). CDR1 is KGHDR and CDR2 is SFDVKD in the germline V gene. The CDR3 sequence is 13 residues long. The germline V and J ends were trimmed by 5 bases and 3 bases, with 7 bases remaining between them. The CDR3 protein is CATSGQGYNEQFF. CDR3 sequence (DNA): TGTGCCACCAGTGGGCAGGGCTACAATGAGCAGTTCTTC.

This clonotype was observed a handful of times. The chain links TRBV11-2 to TRBJ2-7, with D perhaps matching TRBD1 (6 bases). CDR1 SGHAT and CDR2 FQNNGV come from the germline V gene. The CDR3 totals 13 residues. V dropped 2 bases and J dropped 5 bases, with 10 bases sitting between them. The CDR3 region is CASSLWQGNEQYF. The CDR3 DNA reads as TGTGCCAGCAGCTTATGGCAGGGGAACGAGCAGTACTTC.

This clonotype was seen repeatedly, ten times or more. The chain joins TRBV28 to TRBJ2-3, with 7 bases fitting TRBD2. Germline values: CDR1 MDHEN, CDR2 SYDVKM. The CDR3 sequence is 15 residues long. J was trimmed by 0 bases and V by 5 bases; bases with no gene match: 5. The CDR3 region has the DNA TGTGCCAGCAGTCAAGCGGGGACTAGCACAGATACGCAGTATTTT. Amino acid sequence: CASSQAGTSTDTQYF.